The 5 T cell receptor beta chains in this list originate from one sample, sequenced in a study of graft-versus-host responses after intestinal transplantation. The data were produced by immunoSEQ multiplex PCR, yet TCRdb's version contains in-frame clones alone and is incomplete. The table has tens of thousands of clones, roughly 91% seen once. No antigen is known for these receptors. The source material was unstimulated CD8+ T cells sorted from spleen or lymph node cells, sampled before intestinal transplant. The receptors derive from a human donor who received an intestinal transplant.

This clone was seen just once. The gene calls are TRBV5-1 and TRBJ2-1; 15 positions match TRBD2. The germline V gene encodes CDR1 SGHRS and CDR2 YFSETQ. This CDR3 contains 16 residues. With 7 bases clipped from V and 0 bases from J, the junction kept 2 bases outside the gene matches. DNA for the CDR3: TGCGCCAGCGGACTAGCGGGAGGGGGCTCCTACAATGAGCAGTTCTTC. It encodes CASGLAGGGSYNEQFF.

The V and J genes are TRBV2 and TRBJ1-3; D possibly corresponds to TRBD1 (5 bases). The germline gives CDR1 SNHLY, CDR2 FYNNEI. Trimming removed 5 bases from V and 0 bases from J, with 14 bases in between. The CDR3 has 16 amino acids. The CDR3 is CASSTGGDGSGNTIYF. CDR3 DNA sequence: TGTGCCAGCAGTACGGGAGGGGACGGCTCTGGAAACACCATATATTTT.

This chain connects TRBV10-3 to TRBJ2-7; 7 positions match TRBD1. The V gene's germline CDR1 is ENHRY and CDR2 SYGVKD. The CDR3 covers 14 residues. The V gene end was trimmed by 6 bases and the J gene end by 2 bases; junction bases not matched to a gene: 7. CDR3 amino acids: CAISPGQTTYEQYF. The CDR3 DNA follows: TGTGCCATCAGCCCGGGACAGACTACCTACGAGCAGTACTTC.

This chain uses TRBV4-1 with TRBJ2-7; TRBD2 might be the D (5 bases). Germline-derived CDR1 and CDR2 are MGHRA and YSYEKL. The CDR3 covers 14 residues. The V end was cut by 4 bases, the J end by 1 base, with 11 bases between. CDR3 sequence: CASSPLGDSYEQYF. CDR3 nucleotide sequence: TGCGCCAGCAGCCCACTCGGGGATTCCTACGAGCAGTACTTC.

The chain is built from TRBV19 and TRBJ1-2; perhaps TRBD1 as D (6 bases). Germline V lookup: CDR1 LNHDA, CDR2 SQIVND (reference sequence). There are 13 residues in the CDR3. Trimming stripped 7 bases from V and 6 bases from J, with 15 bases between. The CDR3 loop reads CASNGRGYDGYTF. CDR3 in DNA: TGTGCCAGTAATGGCAGGGGTTATGATGGCTACACCTTC.